The 10 T cell receptor beta chains presented below share a single source sample, sequenced in a study of spatial heterogeneity in lung cancer. General study results and limits: Counts of expanded intratumoral alpha and beta TCRs tracked tumor mutation counts.

Their target antigens are unknown. TCRdb reprocessed the 5' RACE reads via MiXCR and lists one record per CDR3 protein. This table holds about 16,000 distinct CDR3 sequences, nearly 7% found once. Indicated time point: sample taken at primary tumor resection. The source was lung tumor tissue, collected at surgery. All receptors come from a female donor with early-stage non-small cell lung cancer.

The chain combines TRBV20-1 with TRBJ1-3; D is unresolved. Germline CDR1 is DFQATT and CDR2 is SNEGSKA (reference sequence). Trimming cost V 0 bases and J 4 bases, with 10 bases left between them. The CDR3 has 14 residues. The CDR3 nucleotides read TGCAGTGCTAGAGATCGGCTCGGAGGAAACACCATATATTTT. It encodes CSARDRLGGNTIYF.

This clonotype has a handful of counts. The chain links TRBV12-3 or TRBV12-4 to TRBJ2-7; 10 bases match TRBD1. The CDR3 spans 13 residues. V lost 8 bases and J lost 5; bases outside the gene matches: 6. Here the CDR3 DNA reads TGTGCCAGCCTACGGGACAGGGGCCACGAGCAGTACTTC. Protein: CASLRDRGHEQYF.

This clonotype showed up just a few times. The rearrangement joins TRBV20-1 to TRBJ2-5; TRBD2 aligns across 9 bases. The CDR3 totals 17 residues. V lost 5 bases and J lost 0; bases outside the gene matches: 13. CDR1 and CDR2 (germline): DFQATT, SNEGSKA (reference sequence). CDR3 protein: CSAPDAGGRTYQETQYF. The CDR3 region has the DNA TGCAGTGCTCCGGACGCGGGGGGGAGAACCTACCAAGAGACCCAGTACTTC.

This clonotype was found many times. The rearrangement uses TRBV6-2 or TRBV6-3 and TRBJ2-1; 10 positions agree with TRBD2. CDR1 is MNHEY, CDR2 SVGEGT, per germline. This CDR3 comprises 16 residues. Unmatched junction bases numbered 9, after V lost 2 bases and J lost 8 bases. DNA of the CDR3: TGTGCCAGCAGTTACACCGTAGCGGGGGGTTTCTATGAGCAGTTCTTC. It encodes CASSYTVAGGFYEQFF.

The chain carries TRBV29-1 and TRBJ2-2, with 8 nucleotides matching TRBD1. The junction had 8 bases not matched to a gene; V was cut back by 7 bases and J by 7 bases. The CDR3 is made up of 13 amino acids. The germline V gene has CDR1 SQVTM and CDR2 ANQGSEA. The CDR3 coding sequence is TGCAGCGCGTGTCAGGGGGCCGGCGGGGAGCTGTTTTTT. Translation gives CSACQGAGGELFF.

This clonotype was counted ten times or more. This chain uses TRBV5-5 with TRBJ2-7, with D possibly being TRBD1 (6 bases). The V end was cut by 0 bases, the J end by 2 bases, with 15 bases between. The CDR3 has 16 residues. Germline CDR1 and CDR2: SGHKS and YYEKEE (reference sequence). CDR3 DNA sequence: TGTGCCAGCAGCTTGGACGGCCCAGGGGCTACCTACGAGCAGTACTTC. As protein: CASSLDGPGATYEQYF.

To note about this clonotype: This sequence may be a read error, since a much larger clone differs from it by one base. Since the CDR3 does not end with the conserved phenylalanine or tryptophan, this likely comes from a read error. This chain uses TRBV5-4 with TRBJ2-1, with D unresolved. The CDR3 spans 15 residues. V was cut by 2 bases and J by 0 bases, with 9 bases left in between. CDR1 is SGHNT, CDR2 YYREEE, per germline (reference sequence). The chain's CDR3 is CASSFRQSSYNEQFL. Here the CDR3 DNA reads TGTGCCAGCAGCTTTAGGCAGAGCTCCTACAATGAGCAGTTCCTC.

In this sample, this clonotype turned up many times. The genes are TRBV7-2 and TRBJ2-4, with D perhaps given as TRBD1 or TRBD2 (6 bases each). Germline CDR1 is SGHTA and CDR2 is FQGNSA. V lost 5 bases and J lost 7, with 15 bases in between. The CDR3 length is 14 residues. CDR3 amino acids: CASSRLQGGNIQYF. In DNA, the CDR3 is TGTGCCAGCAGCAGACTACAGGGAGGCAACATTCAGTACTTC.

This clonotype was counted ten times or more. J is TRBJ1-1 and V is TRBV12-3 or TRBV12-4; 11 bases align to TRBD1. The CDR3 consists of 14 residues. Losses at the gene ends were 3 bases for V and 6 bases for J; bases not matched to a gene: 3. The chain's CDR3 is CASSFPDRGPEAFF. The CDR3 region has the DNA TGTGCCAGCAGTTTCCCGGACAGGGGGCCTGAAGCTTTCTTT.

The genes are TRBV19 and TRBJ1-4; D remains unclear. With 1 base removed from V and 0 bases from J, the gap between germline ends came to 3 bases. This CDR3 is built from 14 residues. Germline loops: CDR1 LNHDA, CDR2 SQIVND (reference sequence). The CDR3 DNA follows: TGTGCCAGTAGTATAGCTGCAACTAATGAAAAACTGTTTTTT. The encoded protein is CASSIAATNEKLFF. The variable domain in full, with the rest retrieved from reference TRBV19 and TRBJ1-4, is DGGITQSPKYLFRKEGQNVTLSCEQNLNHDAMYWYRQDPGQGLRLIYYSQIVNDFQKGDIAEGYSVSREKKESFPLTVTSAQKNPTAFYLCASSIAATNEKLFFGSGTQLSVL.